This T cell receptor (beta chain) was obtained from a study of T-cell memory formation after mild COVID-19. Study-level background: Clusters were largely donor specific. Study-wide findings and caveats: Memory sampled before infection contained some responding clones, suggesting cross-reactive memory joined.

The table lists this clonotype with many counts. Its antigen remains unidentified. Germline V lookup: CDR1 MNHNY, CDR2 SVGAGI (reference sequence). The CDR3 spans 15 residues. V trimming: 3 bases; J trimming: 2 bases; junction bases outside the gene matches: 5. 5'RACE primed at constant segments yielded TCR alpha and TCR beta cDNA libraries bearing sample barcodes and UMIs. TCRdb fed the 5' RACE reads into MiXCR, producing one record per CDR3 protein. The sample lists roughly 450,000 distinct CDR3 sequences; approximately 18% were seen once. The specimen sequenced was PBMCs or a T cell subset sorted from them (not recorded which). The sequence was obtained from an adult woman who had mild COVID-19 (a few samples of this study predate the infection). Cell type and time point are not known. The chain carries TRBV6-6 and TRBJ2-5; 8 nucleotides match TRBD1. As DNA, the CDR3 is TGTGCCAGCAGTTATCTGGACAGGGCTCAAGAGACCCAGTACTTC. Its translation is CASSYLDRAQETQYF.